One and the same sample provided the 5 T cell receptor beta chains below, sequenced in a study of blood T cell repertoires in COVID-19. Sequencing was performed with immunoSEQ multiplex PCR; in TCRdb, only in-frame clones are kept and a portion is missing. The data contain about 140,000 clones, about 80% of them singletons. The sample was PBMCs or T cells enriched from blood (not recorded which). The receptors stem from a woman aged 50 to 60 who had recovered from COVID-19.

The chain couples TRBV5-1 to TRBJ1-1, with D possibly being TRBD1 (6 bases). The CDR3 length is 14 residues. CDR1 and CDR2 from the germline V gene are SGHRS and YFSETQ. Trimming stripped 4 bases from V and 0 bases from J, with 10 bases between. CDR3 residues: CASSGRTVNTEAFF. The CDR3 DNA follows: TGCGCCAGCAGCGGGCGGACAGTGAACACTGAAGCTTTCTTT.

The chain links TRBV2 to TRBJ2-1; 10 positions match TRBD2. The V gene end was trimmed by 7 bases and the J gene end by 10 bases; junction bases not matched to a gene: 10. The length of the CDR3 is 14 residues. Germline values: CDR1 SNHLY, CDR2 FYNNEI. The CDR3 DNA follows: TGTGCCAGCATTAGAAGCGGGGGGGCCCCCGAGCAGTTCTTC. Amino acids: CASIRSGGAPEQFF. Based on the CDR3 plus reference TRBV2 and TRBJ2-1, the full variable domain is EPEVTQTPSHQVTQMGQEVILRCVPISNHLYFYWYRQILGQKVEFLVSFYNNEISEKSEIFDDQFSVERPDGSNFTLKIRSTKLEDSAMYFCASIRSGGAPEQFFGPGTRLTVL.

The chain joins TRBV5-1 to TRBJ2-3; possible D gene TRBD1, 6 bases. CDR1 and CDR2 from the germline V gene are SGHRS and YFSETQ. Trimming left V 2 bases short and J 1 base short, with 11 bases between. CDR3 length: 15 amino acids. The CDR3 here is CASSLRQAGTDTQYF. The CDR3 nucleotides read TGCGCCAGCAGCTTAAGACAGGCGGGCACAGATACGCAGTATTTT.

The chain employs TRBV28 and TRBJ2-7; 12 nucleotides match TRBD1. Trimming at V came to 10 bases and at J to 3 bases, leaving 7 bases not matched to a gene. The germline V gene encodes CDR1 MDHEN and CDR2 SYDVKM. CDR3 size: 14 residues. DNA of the CDR3: TGTGCCATAAAAGGGACAGGGGGCCTCTACGAGCAGTACTTC. It yields the protein CAIKGTGGLYEQYF.

Of note for this clone: The junction differs from germline at one of its ends, possibly a read error. The J gene is TRBJ1-1, the V gene TRBV10-3; 7 bases map to TRBD1. This CDR3 comprises 14 residues. Germline CDR1 is ENHRY and CDR2 is SYGVKD. For the CDR3, the DNA is TGTGCCATCAGACGACTAAGGGACAGAGAAGGGGATCTCTTT. It codes for CAIRRLRDREGDLF.